Following are 4 T cell receptor beta chains from one sample sequenced in a study of OX40 agonist ivuxolimab in advanced cancers. The table came from immunoSEQ multiplex PCR; TCRdb's copy has only in-frame clones and leaves some out. The sample lists approximately 70,000 clones, 80% to 90% seen once, with about 0.94% in the top ten. The sequences come from CD4+ or CD8+ T cells sorted from blood, collected in a trial of the OX40 agonist ivuxolimab. The source of these receptors is an adult with an advanced solid tumor such as melanoma, head and neck, liver or kidney cancer.

The chain recombines TRBV10-3 with TRBJ2-1; D unresolved. The CDR3 spans 14 residues. V dropped 4 bases and J dropped 1 base, with 8 bases sitting between them. Germline V gives CDR1 ENHRY, CDR2 SYGVKD. CDR3: CAISVSPSYNEQFF. DNA for the CDR3: TGTGCCATCAGTGTCAGCCCTTCCTACAATGAGCAGTTCTTC.

This clone has more than one count but fewer than ten. The chain recombines TRBV6-6 with TRBJ1-5, with 9 bases aligning to TRBD1. The CDR3 contains 15 residues. The V segment lost 5 bases and the J segment 1 base; nucleotides outside the gene matches: 3. Germline V gene sequence: CDR1 MNHNY, CDR2 SVGAGI (reference sequence). CDR3 protein: CASSKGTGSNQPQHF. The CDR3 DNA reads as TGTGCCAGCAGTAAGGGGACAGGGAGCAATCAGCCCCAGCATTTT.

The chain combines TRBV18 with TRBJ2-7; D remains unclear. V lost 5 bases, J lost 2 bases, and 7 bases lay in between. Germline V gene lookup returns CDR1 KGHSH and CDR2 LQKENI. This CDR3 has 12 amino acids. CDR3 loop: CASSSEAYEQYF. The CDR3 DNA reads TGTGCCAGCTCATCCGAAGCCTACGAGCAGTACTTC.

V is TRBV9 and J is TRBJ2-3; D might be TRBD1 or TRBD2, each matching 6 bases. The CDR3 extends over 13 amino acids. Between the trimmed V and J ends, which lost 2 bases and 8 bases, there was a span of 12 bases. Germline values: CDR1 SGDLS, CDR2 YYNGEE. The CDR3 spells CASSVGGLGTQYF. CDR3 nucleotide sequence: TGTGCCAGCAGCGTCGGGGGCCTCGGTACGCAGTATTTT. The whole variable domain, remainder taken from reference TRBV9 and TRBJ2-3, is DSGVTQTPKHLITATGQRVTLRCSPRSGDLSVYWYQQSLDQGLQFLIQYYNGEERAKGNILERFSAQQFPDLHSELNLSSLELGDSALYFCASSVGGLGTQYFGPGTRLTVL.